The 30 T cell receptor beta chains below come from one sample, sequenced in a study of cytomegalovirus exposure and HLA in healthy donors. The PCR made use of 60 Vbeta and 13 Jbeta primers. TCRdb's table, derived via immunoSEQ multiplex PCR, lists solely in-frame clones and lacks some. The sample has approximately 150,000 clones; roughly four fifths are singletons. Material: PBMCs. The origin of the receptors is a man between 35 and 55 years old in good health and CMV-seronegative.

This clone was counted only a few times. The chain employs TRBV4-1 and TRBJ2-5; D may be TRBD2 (6 bases). Gene TRBJ2-7 matches the end of the DNA better, so the J call may be wrong. The germline CDR1 and CDR2 sequences are MGHRA and YSYEKL. The CDR3 sequence is 13 residues long. CDR3 sequence reads: CASSYGTDYEQYF. In DNA form, the CDR3 reads TGCGCCAGCAGCTACGGGACTGACTACGAGCAGTACTTC.

The chain carries TRBV4-2 and TRBJ2-5, with D maybe TRBD2 (6 bases). Germline V CDR1 and CDR2: LGHNA, YNFKEQ. CDR3 size: 16 residues. V lost 2 bases and J 2 bases, leaving 15 bases between the germline ends. The CDR3 here is CASSQPAGGMQETQYF. The CDR3 DNA follows: TGTGCCAGCAGCCAACCAGCGGGTGGGATGCAAGAGACCCAGTACTTC.

Worth noting for this clone: Other DNA sequences in the same sample also yield this CDR3. This rearrangement joins TRBV7-2 to TRBJ1-1, with 8 bases lining up with TRBD1. Germline V gene sequence: CDR1 SGHTA, CDR2 FQGNSA. Trimming at V came to 1 base and at J to 1 base, leaving 2 bases not matched to a gene. This CDR3 has 15 amino acids. In DNA, the CDR3 is TGTGCCAGCAGCTTAGGGGACAGGCGGAACACTGAAGCTTTCTTT. Translated: CASSLGDRRNTEAFF.

The chain carries TRBV27 and TRBJ2-2; D is undetermined. The CDR3 runs 16 residues. Germline V gives CDR1 MNHEY, CDR2 SMNVEV (reference sequence). With 2 bases removed from V and 2 bases from J, the gap between germline ends came to 12 bases. CDR3 DNA sequence: TGTGCCAGCAGTTTAGCCCCGCGGTACAACACCGGGGAGCTGTTTTTT. It is translated as CASSLAPRYNTGELFF.

The chain couples TRBV30 to TRBJ1-2; 8 bases map to TRBD1. Losses at the gene ends were 4 bases for V and 5 bases for J; bases not matched to a gene: 9. Per germline, CDR1 GTSNPN and CDR2 SVGIG (reference sequence). The CDR3 extends over 14 amino acids. The CDR3 region is CAWTPGQGVYGYTF. Here the CDR3 DNA reads TGTGCCTGGACCCCAGGACAGGGAGTTTATGGCTACACCTTC. Together with reference TRBV30 and TRBJ1-2, the CDR3 gives the full variable domain: SQTIHQWPATLVQPVGSPLSLECTVEGTSNPNLYWYRQAAGRGLQLLFYSVGIGQISSEVPQNLSASRPQDRQFILSSKKLLLSDSGFYLCAWTPGQGVYGYTFGSGTRLTVV.

The V and J genes are TRBV7-9 and TRBJ1-2; no reliable D call. V lost 5 bases and J 8 bases, leaving 12 bases between the germline ends. In germline, CDR1 is SEHNR, CDR2 FQNEAQ (reference sequence). This CDR3 region has 12 residues. The CDR3 here is CASSPRGIGYTF. In nucleotides, the CDR3 is TGTGCCAGCAGCCCCAGAGGCATAGGCTACACCTTC. Full variable domain (missing parts from reference TRBV7-9 and TRBJ1-2): DTGVSQNPRHKITKRGQNVTFRCDPISEHNRLYWYRQTLGQGPEFLTYFQNEAQLEKSRLLSDRFSAERPKGSFSTLEIQRTEQGDSAMYLCASSPRGIGYTFGSGTRLTVV.

The V call is TRBV7-3, the J call TRBJ1-2; D is uncertain. CDR3 length equals 13 residues. V was cut by 1 base and J by 4 bases, with 7 bases left in between. The germline CDR1 and CDR2 sequences are SGHTA and FQGTGA. Here the CDR3 DNA reads TGTGCCAGCAGCTTAAATAACGGCTATGGCTACACCTTC. Translation: CASSLNNGYGYTF.

This sequence joins TRBV27 and TRBJ1-2; TRBD1 is a possible D gene (5 bases). Germline V gene lookup returns CDR1 MNHEY and CDR2 SMNVEV (reference sequence). The ends were cut back, 0 bases at V and 7 bases at J, with 12 bases in the middle. This CDR3 comprises 14 residues. The CDR3 DNA reads TGTGCCAGCAGTTTATCTCCAGGGTGGGCTGGCTACACCTTC. Encoded protein: CASSLSPGWAGYTF.

Concerning this clone: The CDR3 carries no conserved terminal phenylalanine or tryptophan, so it likely arises from a read error. The DNA is omitted, as the CDR3 cannot be located on it reliably, and the CDR3 follows TCRdb's listing. The chain uses TRBV6-6 and TRBJ1-3. Counting both end residues, the CDR3 totals 13 amino acids. In germline, CDR1 is MNHNY, CDR2 SVGAGI (reference sequence). CDR3 amino acids: CASSYATGWALEV.

The chain carries TRBV28 and TRBJ1-2; D is unclear. Germline lookup yields CDR1 MDHEN and CDR2 SYDVKM. V was pared by 3 bases and J by 4 bases, with 18 bases between. This CDR3 is 16 amino acids long. The CDR3 region is CASSFLFVGSFYGYTF. CDR3 in DNA: TGTGCCAGCAGTTTCTTGTTCGTGGGCTCCTTCTATGGCTACACCTTC.

The chain employs TRBV7-6 and TRBJ2-1, with TRBD2 identical over 8 bases. The germline V gene encodes CDR1 SGHVS and CDR2 FNYEAQ. The CDR3 runs 15 residues. The V gene end was trimmed by 5 bases and the J gene end by 5 bases; junction bases not matched to a gene: 8. CDR3 in amino acids: CASSRQSGSHNEQFF. CDR3 in DNA: TGTGCCAGCAGCCGTCAAAGCGGGAGTCACAATGAGCAGTTCTTC.

The rearrangement links TRBV2 to TRBJ2-7; the match to TRBD2 covers 7 bases. Germline CDR1 SNHLY, CDR2 FYNNEI. V shed 3 bases, J shed 6 bases, and the junction held 5 bases outside the gene matches. The CDR3 is made up of 13 amino acids. In DNA, the CDR3 is TGTGCCAGCAGTGACGGGAGGCCTCGCGAGCAGTACTTC. It translates to CASSDGRPREQYF.

The chain carries TRBV5-4 and TRBJ2-3; 9 bases agree with TRBD2. With 1 base clipped from V and 3 bases from J, the junction kept 3 bases outside the gene matches. Germline assignment: CDR1 SGHNT and CDR2 YYREEE (reference sequence). The CDR3 covers 15 residues. Written as DNA, the CDR3 is TGTGCCAGCAGCTTGTCCAGCGGGAGGACAGATACGCAGTATTTT. Protein: CASSLSSGRTDTQYF.

The chain recombines TRBV5-4 with TRBJ2-7; 8 nucleotides line up with TRBD2. V trimming: 3 bases; J trimming: 0 bases; junction bases outside the gene matches: 8. Looked up from germline, CDR1 is SGHNT and CDR2 is YYREEE (reference sequence). CDR3 length equals 16 residues. CDR3 protein: CASSSTSGSGSYEQYF. The CDR3 coding sequence is TGTGCCAGCAGCTCGACCAGCGGGAGCGGCTCCTACGAGCAGTACTTC.

CDR3 residues: CARLANGYTF. CDR3 bases: TGTGCCAGGCTTGCGAATGGCTACACCTTC. This chain uses TRBV21-1 with TRBJ1-2. TRBV21-1 is recorded as a pseudogene. This CDR3 is 10 amino acids long.

This clone was seen a single time. The V gene is TRBV11-2, the J gene TRBJ1-3; D ambiguous. The CDR3 extends over 15 amino acids. Germline V gene lookup returns CDR1 SGHAT and CDR2 FQNNGV. Between the trimmed V and J ends, which lost 3 bases and 0 bases, there was a span of 9 bases. In DNA form, the CDR3 reads TGTGCCAGCAGCTTCTTCGTGTACTCTGGAAACACCATATATTTT. Encoded protein: CASSFFVYSGNTIYF.

V and J are TRBV11-2 and TRBJ2-7; D might be TRBD2 (6 bases). Trimming removed 5 bases from V and 2 bases from J, with 13 bases in between. Germline V gene sequence: CDR1 SGHAT, CDR2 FQNNGV. This CDR3 comprises 14 residues. CDR3 sequence: CASSTRLVPYEQYF. The DNA of the CDR3 is TGTGCCAGCAGCACGAGACTAGTCCCCTACGAGCAGTACTTC.

The J gene is TRBJ1-2, the V gene TRBV9, with 7 bases lining up with TRBD1. The CDR3 is made up of 13 amino acids. Germline CDR1 SGDLS, CDR2 YYNGEE. The V and J ends lost 7 bases and 3 bases, in that order; junction bases with no gene match: 6. In DNA, the CDR3 is TGTGCCAGCCGACGGGACAGTCACTATGGCTACACCTTC. Protein product: CASRRDSHYGYTF. Looking up the rest from reference TRBV9 and TRBJ1-2 gives the full variable domain: DSGVTQTPKHLITATGQRVTLRCSPRSGDLSVYWYQQSLDQGLQFLIQYYNGEERAKGNILERFSAQQFPDLHSELNLSSLELGDSALYFCASRRDSHYGYTFGSGTRLTVV.

This rearrangement joins TRBV25-1 to TRBJ1-3; TRBD1 is a possible D gene (6 bases). Trimming stripped 3 bases from V and 1 base from J, with 13 bases between. The CDR3 is 16 residues long. Looked up from germline, CDR1 is MGHDK and CDR2 is SYGVNS. The CDR3 is CASSDSPGASGNTIYF. The CDR3 coding sequence is TGTGCCAGCAGTGACTCTCCAGGGGCTTCTGGAAACACCATATATTTT.

This clone has only a few counts. The V and J genes are TRBV11-2 and TRBJ2-5; TRBD2 aligns across 14 bases. Germline V gene lookup returns CDR1 SGHAT and CDR2 FQNNGV. With 5 bases clipped from V and 5 bases from J, the junction kept 10 bases outside the gene matches. The CDR3 extends over 17 amino acids. CDR3 nucleotide sequence: TGTGCCAGCAGCGGGAGGGGACTAGCGGGAGCTTGGGAGACCCAGTACTTC. The encoded protein is CASSGRGLAGAWETQYF.

The CDR3 DNA follows: TGTGCCAGCAGCAGTGCCGGACAGGGAGGTTTTGCTAACTATGGCTACACCTTC. Translating gives CASSSAGQGGFANYGYTF. The genes are TRBV5-4 and TRBJ1-2, with 8 bases lining up with TRBD1. Germline V gene lookup returns CDR1 SGHNT and CDR2 YYREEE (reference sequence). Germline trimming cut 4 bases from V and 0 bases from J; bases unmatched to any gene: 14. The CDR3 runs to 18 residues.

The chain has TRBV28 and TRBJ2-7; unclear D gene. V dropped 4 bases and J dropped 5 bases, with 9 bases sitting between them. Germline CDR1 reads MDHEN; CDR2 reads SYDVKM. The CDR3 length is 12 residues. This CDR3 reads CASSSSPDEQYF. The CDR3 DNA is TGTGCCAGCAGTTCTTCCCCCGACGAGCAGTACTTC.

This clone has more than one count but fewer than ten. The V call is TRBV5-5, the J call TRBJ2-7; TRBD1 might be the D (5 bases). In germline, CDR1 is SGHKS, CDR2 YYEKEE (reference sequence). This CDR3 spans 14 amino acids. The V and J ends lost 0 bases and 2 bases respectively, with 9 bases between them. In DNA form, the CDR3 reads TGTGCCAGCAGCTTGGATGCCAGGGCCTACGAGCAGTACGTC. Its translation is CASSLDARAYEQYV.

The V and J genes are TRBV5-1 and TRBJ1-1; 9 bases align to TRBD1. The junction had 7 bases not matched to a gene; V was cut back by 4 bases and J by 3 bases. The CDR3 spans 15 residues. CDR1 is SGHRS, CDR2 YFSETQ, per germline. The CDR3 reads CASSPGQGRDTEAFF. The CDR3 region has the DNA TGCGCCAGCAGCCCAGGACAGGGGAGGGACACTGAAGCTTTCTTT.

V is TRBV19 and J is TRBJ2-6; 7 nucleotides agree with TRBD1. CDR3 length: 17 amino acids. V was clipped by 5 bases and J by 3 bases; unmatched bases: 10. Germline CDR1 and CDR2: LNHDA and SQIVND (reference sequence). CDR3 residues: CASSVDRVGDGANVLTF. The CDR3 nucleotides are TGTGCCAGTAGTGTCGACAGGGTTGGGGATGGGGCCAACGTCCTGACTTTC.

The J gene is TRBJ2-2, the V gene TRBV5-8; no clear D. There are 15 residues in the CDR3. V was trimmed by 4 bases and J by 0 bases, leaving 10 bases between them. Germline V gene data show CDR1 as SGHTS and CDR2 as YDEGEE. This chain's CDR3 is CASSVRQTNTGELFF. The CDR3 nucleotides read TGTGCCAGCAGCGTACGACAAACGAACACCGGGGAGCTGTTTTTT.

J is TRBJ2-1 and V is TRBV28; perhaps TRBD1 as D (7 bases). The V end lost 6 bases, the J end lost 7 bases, and 22 bases lay between the germline ends. Germline values: CDR1 MDHEN, CDR2 SYDVKM. The CDR3 has 16 residues. CDR3 sequence: CASSYLGQTGRNEQFF. CDR3 DNA sequence: TGTGCCAGCAGCTACCTCGGTCAGACAGGGAGGAATGAGCAGTTCTTC.

V and J are TRBV19 and TRBJ2-2, with TRBD2 matching over 8 bases. This CDR3 spans 15 amino acids. V was clipped by 1 base and J by 7 bases; unmatched bases: 5. Germline V lookup: CDR1 LNHDA, CDR2 SQIVND (reference sequence). CDR3 DNA: TGTGCCAGTAGTATAGTGAGCGGGAGCGGCGGGGAGCTGTTTTTT. Translation gives CASSIVSGSGGELFF.

This clone has just one count. The genes are TRBV28 and TRBJ1-2; 9 positions match TRBD1. The CDR3 is 17 residues long. With V trimmed by 5 bases and J by 4 bases, 14 bases remained unmatched. Germline V lookup: CDR1 MDHEN, CDR2 SYDVKM. Written as DNA, the CDR3 is TGTGCCAGCAGTCAAATCCGGGACAGGGAGATAAGCTATGGCTACACCTTC. It encodes CASSQIRDREISYGYTF.

The chain couples TRBV5-3 to TRBJ2-7; TRBD1 aligns across 9 bases. TRBV5-3 counts as an open reading frame of uncertain function. Trimming at V came to 5 bases and at J to 4 bases, leaving 13 bases not matched to a gene. This CDR3 comprises 16 residues. The CDR3 coding sequence is TGTGCCAGAAGGGGTTTAAGGGACAGGGAATTGTACGAGCAGTACGTC. Protein: CARRGLRDRELYEQYV.